This T cell receptor (beta chain) appears in the sequencing data of a study of blood T cell repertoires in COVID-19. Study at large: Acute-phase and convalescent COVID-19 samples originated in the United States, Italy and Spain. T cells, B-cell-depleted T cells, or PBMCs supplied cDNA or gDNA.

Produced via immunoSEQ multiplex PCR; TCRdb's table is partial and in-frame only. The table includes hundreds of thousands of clones, 70% to 90% detected once. The CDR3 has 14 residues. CDR1 is KGHSH, CDR2 LQKENI, per germline. Trimming took off 5 bases at V and 1 base at J, with 10 bases between the two ends. The source of this sequence is a man between 18 and 29 years old with active or convalescent COVID-19. The specimen sequenced was peripheral blood. The V gene is TRBV18, the J gene TRBJ2-3; no firm D call. CDR3 in amino acids: CASSSRLGTDTQYF. The CDR3 DNA reads as TGTGCCAGCTCATCCCGACTTGGCACAGATACGCAGTATTTT.